What follows are 3 T cell receptor beta chains derived from one specimen sequenced in a study of human T cells and chemical hapten exposure. TCRdb re-derived calls from the RACE reads in MiXCR, one entry per CDR3 protein. The table includes about 120,000 distinct CDR3 sequences, 12% detected once. Time point defined: patch test 1, 2 weeks after DPC sensitization. Treatment in this sample: therapeutic diphenylcyclopropenone sensitization with weekly scalp DPC. The sequencing here drew on whole blood, taken in connection with sensitization to the hapten diphenylcyclopropenone (DPC). Receptor source: a woman between 50 and 59 years old with alopecia areata. Some clones in this sample may be carry-over from other donors' samples.

In its sample, this clonotype was seen many times. This sequence joins TRBV5-1 and TRBJ1-1; the match to TRBD1 covers 7 bases. The length of the CDR3 is 15 residues. V shed 4 bases and J 6 bases; nucleotides not matched to a gene: 12. Germline V gene data show CDR1 as SGHRS and CDR2 as YFSETQ. Here the CDR3 DNA reads TGCGCCAGCAGCCCCCACAGGGGCCCCTATCCTGAAGCTTTCTTT. It is translated as CASSPHRGPYPEAFF.

This clonotype has just a few counts. J is TRBJ2-7 and V is TRBV7-9; D may be TRBD1 or TRBD2 (5 bases each). The CDR3 has 15 residues. Germline lookup yields CDR1 SEHNR and CDR2 FQNEAQ (reference sequence). V dropped 4 bases and J dropped 0 bases, with 13 bases sitting between them. The CDR3 here is CASSSTGTLSYEQYF. CDR3 in DNA: TGTGCCAGCAGCTCCACCGGGACCCTCTCCTACGAGCAGTACTTC.

This clonotype was detected many times. V usage is TRBV28 and J usage is TRBJ2-2; D remains unclear. Trimming removed 6 bases at V and 5 bases at J, with 7 bases between. This CDR3 contains 12 residues. Germline V gene sequence: CDR1 MDHEN, CDR2 SYDVKM. The CDR3 reads CASRERTGELFF. CDR3 sequence (DNA): TGTGCCAGCAGGGAGCGAACCGGGGAGCTGTTTTTT.